These T cell receptor beta chains were read from a single sample in a study of OX40 agonist ivuxolimab in advanced cancers. Data came from immunoSEQ multiplex PCR; TCRdb stores just in-frame clones and leaves some out. The repertoire holds over 150,000 clones, with approximately 94% as singletons. Specimen: CD4+ or CD8+ T cells sorted from blood, collected in a trial of the OX40 agonist ivuxolimab. These TCRs come from an adult with an advanced solid tumor such as melanoma, head and neck, liver or kidney cancer. The CDR3 runs from the conserved cysteine through the conserved F or W. Each record gives: CDR3 DNA, CDR3 protein, D gene, clone size, V gene, J gene. A D gene is named only where the DNA matches it firmly. Clone sizes are given selectively: once, few, many, or a class where the clone is expanded.

CDR3 DNA: TGTGCCAGCAGTTATATCAACCCGAACACCGGGGAGCTGTTTTTT; CDR3 protein: CASSYINPNTGELFF; D gene: NA; clone size: NA; V gene: TRBV6-5; J gene: TRBJ2-2
CDR3 DNA: TGTGCCAGCAGTGGACAGGTCAATCAGCCCCAGCATTTT; CDR3 protein: CASSGQVNQPQHF; D gene: NA; clone size: few; V gene: TRBV2; J gene: TRBJ1-5
CDR3 DNA: TGTGCCAGCAGCTTGAGGACTAGGGGACGCGAGCAGTACTTC; CDR3 protein: CASSLRTRGREQYF; D gene: TRBD2; clone size: NA; V gene: TRBV7-2; J gene: TRBJ2-7
CDR3 DNA: TGTGCCTGGCCTGTACTCCGAAACCCGATGAACACTGAAGCTTTCTTT; CDR3 protein: CAWPVLRNPMNTEAFF; D gene: NA; clone size: NA; V gene: TRBV30; J gene: TRBJ1-1
CDR3 DNA: TGTGCCAGCAGCTTTTGGGTCCTCGGGAAAGAGGACTATGGCTACACCTTC; CDR3 protein: CASSFWVLGKEDYGYTF; D gene: NA; clone size: once; V gene: TRBV13; J gene: TRBJ1-2
CDR3 DNA: TGCGCCAGCAGCCAAGTTCTTCATTTGGGGACCGGGGAGCTGTTTTTT; CDR3 protein: CASSQVLHLGTGELFF; D gene: NA; clone size: NA; V gene: TRBV4-1; J gene: TRBJ2-2
CDR3 DNA: TGTGCCACCACCGCCTGGCAGACTGCCCAGTACTTC; CDR3 protein: CATTAWQTAQYF; D gene: NA; clone size: NA; V gene: TRBV6-6; J gene: TRBJ2-5
CDR3 DNA: TGTGCCAGCTCACCAGATCGCCTACCGGGGGACGAGCAGTACTTC; CDR3 protein: CASSPDRLPGDEQYF; D gene: NA; clone size: NA; V gene: TRBV18; J gene: TRBJ2-7
CDR3 DNA: TGTGCCAGCAGTCCCCCGGACGGGACAGGTGAAGCTTTCTTT; CDR3 protein: CASSPPDGTGEAFF; D gene: TRBD1; clone size: NA; V gene: TRBV6-6; J gene: TRBJ1-1
CDR3 DNA: TGCGCCAGCAGCGAGGACAGGGGGAGCGGTACTAATGAAAAACTGTTTTTT; CDR3 protein: CASSEDRGSGTNEKLFF; D gene: TRBD1; clone size: NA; V gene: TRBV5-1; J gene: TRBJ1-4
CDR3 DNA: TGTGCCAGCAGCCCCATTACCGGACGCTCATTCACCTTC; CDR3 protein: CASSPITGRSFTF; D gene: NA; clone size: NA; V gene: TRBV11-2; J gene: TRBJ1-2
CDR3 DNA: TGTGCCAGCAGGTCCGGGACTAGTTCCCATGAGCAGTTCTTC; CDR3 protein: CASRSGTSSHEQFF; D gene: TRBD2; clone size: NA; V gene: TRBV28; J gene: TRBJ2-1
CDR3 DNA: TGTGCCAGCAGCTTACAGGGGGGCACTGAAGCTTTCTTT; CDR3 protein: CASSLQGGTEAFF; D gene: TRBD1; clone size: NA; V gene: TRBV7-9; J gene: TRBJ1-1
CDR3 DNA: TGCGCCAGCAGCCCCCCCGGGGTCCAAGAGACCCAGTACTTC; CDR3 protein: CASSPPGVQETQYF; D gene: NA; clone size: NA; V gene: TRBV5-1; J gene: TRBJ2-5
CDR3 DNA: TGTGCCTGGAGTGTACAACGGCAGAGTAATGAAAAACTGTTTTTT; CDR3 protein: CAWSVQRQSNEKLFF; D gene: NA; clone size: NA; V gene: TRBV30; J gene: TRBJ1-4
CDR3 DNA: TGTGCCAGTAGTCGACAGGGATCCGCGGTCGGGGAGCTGTTTTTT; CDR3 protein: CASSRQGSAVGELFF; D gene: TRBD1; clone size: NA; V gene: TRBV19; J gene: TRBJ2-2
CDR3 DNA: TGTGCCAGCAGTGACCCCAGCGGGGACAGTAACTATGGCTACACCTTC; CDR3 protein: CASSDPSGDSNYGYTF; D gene: TRBD1; clone size: NA; V gene: TRBV25-1; J gene: TRBJ1-2
CDR3 DNA: TGCAGCGTTGGGGTTAGCGGGAGTAAATCTTTGGGCTACGAGCAGTACTTC; CDR3 protein: CSVGVSGSKSLGYEQYF; D gene: TRBD2; clone size: NA; V gene: TRBV29-1; J gene: TRBJ2-7
CDR3 DNA: TGTGCCAGCAGTATCGGGGCAGGCAATCAGCCCCAGCATTTT; CDR3 protein: CASSIGAGNQPQHF; D gene: NA; clone size: NA; V gene: TRBV28; J gene: TRBJ1-5
CDR3 DNA: TGTGCCAGCAGCCCTTCTAGCGGGGGCCCTGGGGCCCAGTACTTC; CDR3 protein: CASSPSSGGPGAQYF; D gene: TRBD2; clone size: NA; V gene: TRBV7-7; J gene: TRBJ2-5
CDR3 DNA: TGCGCCAGCAGCTTGGGGACTCTTAATGAGCAGTTCTTC; CDR3 protein: CASSLGTLNEQFF; D gene: NA; clone size: NA; V gene: TRBV5-1; J gene: TRBJ2-1
CDR3 DNA: TGTGCCATCAGTGAGTCTGTAGGGTGGGAGCAGTACTTC; CDR3 protein: CAISESVGWEQYF; D gene: NA; clone size: NA; V gene: TRBV10-3; J gene: TRBJ2-7
CDR3 DNA: TGCGCCAGCAGCTTGGGTCTACCATCCTACAATGAGCAGTTCTTC; CDR3 protein: CASSLGLPSYNEQFF; D gene: NA; clone size: NA; V gene: TRBV5-1; J gene: TRBJ2-1
CDR3 DNA: TGTGCCAGTAGTATACGACAGGCTCCGAACACTGAAGCTTTCTTT; CDR3 protein: CASSIRQAPNTEAFF; D gene: NA; clone size: NA; V gene: TRBV19; J gene: TRBJ1-1
CDR3 DNA: TGTGCCAGCAGCCCACAGGGGGCTGAAGCTTTCTTT; CDR3 protein: CASSPQGAEAFF; D gene: TRBD1; clone size: NA; V gene: TRBV6-5; J gene: TRBJ1-1
CDR3 DNA: TGTGCCAGCAGTTACAGGGCAGGGAATCAGCCCCAGCATTTT; CDR3 protein: CASSYRAGNQPQHF; D gene: NA; clone size: NA; V gene: TRBV6-5; J gene: TRBJ1-5
CDR3 DNA: TGTGCCAGCAGCTTGGAGACAGCAGATACGCAGTATTTT; CDR3 protein: CASSLETADTQYF; D gene: NA; clone size: NA; V gene: TRBV5-4; J gene: TRBJ2-3
CDR3 DNA: TGTGCCAGCTCTCTTTCGACCCAGGCCCTCACACGCCCGATAGAGACCCAGTACTTC; CDR3 protein: CASSLSTQALTRPIETQYF; D gene: NA; clone size: NA; V gene: TRBV18; J gene: TRBJ2-5
CDR3 DNA: TGTGCCAGCAGCGCACAGGGGAAGCATGGCTACACCTTC; CDR3 protein: CASSAQGKHGYTF; D gene: TRBD1; clone size: NA; V gene: TRBV9; J gene: TRBJ1-2
CDR3 DNA: TGTGCCAGCAGTGCGTCGGGGCTCGGTGAGCAGTTCTTC; CDR3 protein: CASSASGLGEQFF; D gene: NA; clone size: few; V gene: TRBV6-1; J gene: TRBJ2-1
CDR3 DNA: TGTGCCAGCAGCTTAGGAGGGGGCGGGGGCAATCAGCCCCAGCATTTT; CDR3 protein: CASSLGGGGGNQPQHF; D gene: TRBD1; clone size: NA; V gene: TRBV7-2; J gene: TRBJ1-5
CDR3 DNA: TGTGCCATCAGACGGGACAGTTATAATTCACCCCTCCACTTT; CDR3 protein: CAIRRDSYNSPLHF; D gene: TRBD1; clone size: NA; V gene: TRBV10-3; J gene: TRBJ1-6
CDR3 DNA: TGCGCCAGCAACCCCCTAGCGACCGGCACAGATACGCAGTATTTT; CDR3 protein: CASNPLATGTDTQYF; D gene: NA; clone size: NA; V gene: TRBV5-1; J gene: TRBJ2-3
CDR3 DNA: TGTGCCAGCAGCCAGGAGGCTAGCTCCTACGAGCAGTACTTC; CDR3 protein: CASSQEASSYEQYF; D gene: NA; clone size: NA; V gene: TRBV7-2; J gene: TRBJ2-7
CDR3 DNA: TGCGCCAGCAGTGAAGGCCGGGACTATGGCTACACCTTC; CDR3 protein: CASSEGRDYGYTF; D gene: NA; clone size: NA; V gene: TRBV10-2; J gene: TRBJ1-2
CDR3 DNA: TGTGCCAGTAGTATACTCTATAGCAATCAGCCCCAGCATTTT; CDR3 protein: CASSILYSNQPQHF; D gene: NA; clone size: NA; V gene: TRBV19; J gene: TRBJ1-5
CDR3 DNA: TGCGCCAGCAGGACGGGAAACATTCAGTACTTC; CDR3 protein: CASRTGNIQYF; D gene: NA; clone size: NA; V gene: TRBV5-1; J gene: TRBJ2-4
CDR3 DNA: TGTGCCAGTAGTATCAGTGGCAGGGGGGAAGATACGCAGTATTTT; CDR3 protein: CASSISGRGEDTQYF; D gene: NA; clone size: NA; V gene: TRBV19; J gene: TRBJ2-3
CDR3 DNA: TGTGCCAGTAGTACCGGGACAGGGCGAGGACAGCCCCAGCATTTT; CDR3 protein: CASSTGTGRGQPQHF; D gene: TRBD1; clone size: NA; V gene: TRBV19; J gene: TRBJ1-5
CDR3 DNA: TGTGCCAGCAGTTGGGACAGGGATATCAACGAGCAGTACTTC; CDR3 protein: CASSWDRDINEQYF; D gene: TRBD1; clone size: NA; V gene: TRBV6-5; J gene: TRBJ2-7
CDR3 DNA: TGTGCTAGTGGTTTAACCGTCCGGGGACATAATGAAAAACTGTTTTTT; CDR3 protein: CASGLTVRGHNEKLFF; D gene: NA; clone size: NA; V gene: TRBV12-5; J gene: TRBJ1-4
CDR3 DNA: TGTGCCAGCAGCTTAGACAGCTTATATGGCTACACCTTC; CDR3 protein: CASSLDSLYGYTF; D gene: NA; clone size: NA; V gene: TRBV7-8; J gene: TRBJ1-2
CDR3 DNA: TGTGCCAGCAGCGCCCGACAGGGGGGAAACTATGGCTACACCTTC; CDR3 protein: CASSARQGGNYGYTF; D gene: TRBD1; clone size: NA; V gene: TRBV9; J gene: TRBJ1-2
CDR3 DNA: TGTGCCAGTACCGCAGGGACAGGGGGCATAGGAAAACTGTTTTTT; CDR3 protein: CASTAGTGGIGKLFF; D gene: TRBD1; clone size: NA; V gene: TRBV19; J gene: TRBJ1-4
CDR3 DNA: TGCGCCAGCAGCTTGGTAGGTCGAGGCGAGACCCAGTACTTC; CDR3 protein: CASSLVGRGETQYF; D gene: NA; clone size: NA; V gene: TRBV5-1; J gene: TRBJ2-5
CDR3 DNA: TGTGCCAGCAGCGAGGAGGGAGGGAAAGCCCGCTATACGCAGTATTTT; CDR3 protein: CASSEEGGKARYTQYF; D gene: TRBD2; clone size: NA; V gene: TRBV9; J gene: TRBJ2-3